Below are 3 T cell receptor delta chains sequenced from a single sample in a study of gamma-delta T cells after stem cell transplantation listed by TCRdb under 2016. The library was produced with RT-PCR. The sequencing machine was an Illumina MiSeq. Clone calls in TCRdb were regenerated from the public reads with CATT, after which identical DNA sequences shared one row. This sample is represented by about 2,900 delta-chain clones; about 31% of them were singletons. The ten most abundant clones make up 20% to 30% of the sample. The sequenced material came from gamma-delta T cells. The receptors stem from a human donor. It is not recorded whose cells these are; they may come from a transplant donor.

This chain links TRDV1 with TRDJ1, with D hard to call. This CDR3 is 18 amino acids long. Germline CDR1 reads TSWWSYY; CDR2 reads QGS. Trimming left V 0 bases short and J 1 base short, with 18 bases between. The CDR3 DNA reads TGTGCTCTTGGGGAACTATCGGTTGGATCTTCTTCCACCGATAAACTCATCTTT. Translating gives CALGELSVGSSSTDKLIF.

In its sample, this clone ranks as medium-sized. The gene calls are TRDV2 and TRDJ1, with D possibly being TRDD3 (6 bases). CDR1 is GEAIGNYY, CDR2 EKD, per germline. Trimming pared 3 bases from V and 0 bases from J, leaving 22 bases between. This CDR3 is 18 amino acids long. CDR3 sequence (DNA): TGTGCCTGTGACCCTGTGGCGGTGGGGGCCGCAAACACCGATAAACTCATCTTT. As protein: CACDPVAVGAANTDKLIF.

V gene TRDV2 combines with J gene TRDJ1, with 8 bases matching TRDD3. CDR1 is GEAIGNYY, CDR2 EKD, per germline. J lost 0 bases, V lost 2 bases, and 10 bases had no gene match. This CDR3 comprises 17 residues. In nucleotides, the CDR3 is TGTGCCTGTGACAGCGTGGGAGACTGGGGGTACACCGATAAACTCATCTTT. Its translation is CACDSVGDWGYTDKLIF.